This is a list of T cell receptor beta chains from one sample in a study of shared clonotypes between healthy human individuals. Generated by immunoSEQ multiplex PCR, the TCRdb table keeps only in-frame clones and is missing some. The table includes 2,500,000 or so clones, roughly 93% detected once. The sample was naive CD4+ T cells from PBMCs. The receptor source for this set is a man aged 18 to 29 in good health. Some clones in this sample may be carry-over from other donors' samples. The CDR3 runs from the conserved cysteine through the conserved F or W. Each record gives: D gene, J gene, V gene, clone size, CDR3 protein, CDR3 DNA. A D gene is named only where the DNA matches it firmly. The size entry is marked missing in some rows and otherwise reads once, few, many or a size class.

. TRBJ1-3 TRBV30 . CAFNGGGTKWAGNTIYF TGTGCCTTCAATGGAGGGGGAACGAAGTGGGCTGGAAACACCATATATTTT
. TRBJ2-1 TRBV5-1 . CASSLEVGGAYEQFF TGCGCCAGCAGCTTGGAAGTTGGGGGGGCGTATGAGCAGTTCTTC
. TRBJ2-1 TRBV5-1 once CASSLGRGPPRGEQFF TGCGCCAGCAGCTTGGGCCGAGGCCCCCCACGGGGTGAGCAGTTCTTC
. TRBJ1-3 TRBV4-2 . CASSQVVVRVASSGNTIYF TGTGCCAGCAGCCAAGTCGTGGTGCGGGTAGCCAGCTCTGGAAACACCATATATTTT
. TRBJ1-2 TRBV29-1 . CSVEGGRYGYTF TGCAGCGTTGAGGGAGGGAGATACGGCTACACCTTC
. TRBJ2-1 TRBV18 . CASSLTDLSYNEQFF TGTGCCAGCTCACTAACGGACCTCTCCTACAATGAGCAGTTCTTC
. TRBJ1-2 TRBV19 . CASSESPKKGRGYTF TGTGCCAGTAGTGAAAGCCCCAAAAAGGGCCGTGGCTACACCTTC
. TRBJ1-2 TRBV19 . CASSILLGRGYGYTF TGTGCCAGTAGTATCTTGCTTGGGAGAGGCTATGGCTACACCTTC
. TRBJ2-7 TRBV10-3 . CAISELSYEQYF TGTGCCATCAGTGAGTTGAGCTACGAGCAGTACTTC
TRBD1 TRBJ2-7 TRBV29-1 . CSASTGGFYEQYF TGCAGCGCAAGTACAGGGGGTTTCTACGAGCAGTACTTC
. TRBJ1-3 TRBV9 . CASSVRGTGGNTIYF TGTGCCAGCAGCGTAAGGGGTACGGGCGGAAACACCATATATTTT
. TRBJ2-7 TRBV5-8 . CASTWGSYEQYF TGTGCCAGCACCTGGGGATCCTACGAGCAGTACTTC
TRBD2 TRBJ2-5 TRBV5-1 . CASSPGLAGGPGETQYF TGCGCCAGCAGCCCGGGACTAGCGGGAGGGCCGGGGGAGACCCAGTACTTC
. TRBJ2-1 TRBV30 . CAWSSGRAPLSYNEQFF TGTGCCTGGAGTTCGGGGCGGGCCCCCCTTTCCTACAATGAGCAGTTCTTC
. TRBJ2-5 TRBV5-1 few CASSLGQETQYF TGCGCCAGCAGCTTGGGCCAAGAGACCCAGTACTTC
TRBD2 TRBJ2-1 TRBV9 . CASSPLAGGPSNEQFF TGTGCCAGCAGCCCGCTAGCGGGAGGGCCCTCCAATGAGCAGTTCTTC
. TRBJ1-5 TRBV4-1 . CASSQDPPGYSNQPQHF TGCGCCAGCAGCCAAGATCCCCCAGGTTATAGCAATCAGCCCCAGCATTTT
. TRBJ2-4 TRBV11-2 . CASSLSGLAKNIQYF TGTGCCAGCAGCTTGAGCGGGTTAGCCAAAAACATTCAGTACTTC
TRBD1 TRBJ2-6 TRBV6-1 . CRTGVGANVLTF TGTAGAACAGGGGTCGGGGCCAACGTCCTGACTTTC
. TRBJ2-2 TRBV5-1 . CASSFFGHNTGELFF TGCGCCAGCAGCTTTTTTGGACACAACACCGGGGAGCTGTTTTTT
TRBD1 TRBJ2-1 TRBV4-2 . CASSPALRQGDGFF TGTGCCAGCAGCCCGGCCCTCCGACAGGGCGATGGGTTCTTC
. TRBJ2-5 TRBV18 . CASSRVPPETQYF TGTGCCAGCTCACGAGTCCCTCCAGAGACCCAGTACTTC
. TRBJ1-5 TRBV7-2 . CASSPAGARGGNQPQHF TGTGCCAGCAGCCCAGCTGGGGCCAGGGGCGGCAATCAGCCCCAGCATTTT
. TRBJ1-2 TRBV9 once CASSVGAGERYGYTF TGTGCCAGCAGCGTAGGGGCAGGGGAGAGGTATGGCTACACCTTC
. TRBJ1-4 TRBV27 once CASSLMAGTTNEKLFF TGTGCCAGCAGTTTAATGGCGGGGACAACTAATGAAAAACTGTTTTTT
. TRBJ1-5 TRBV6-1 . CASERSGDQPQHF TGTGCCAGCGAACGGTCGGGGGATCAGCCCCAGCATTTT
TRBD2 TRBJ2-4 TRBV18 once CASSPQGGVAKNIQYF TGTGCCAGCTCACCTCAGGGAGGGGTAGCCAAAAACATTCAGTACTTC
. TRBJ1-2 TRBV15 . CATSRDRPQGDYGYTF TGTGCCACCAGCAGAGATCGACCACAGGGCGACTATGGCTACACCTTC
. TRBJ1-1 TRBV7-9 few CASSLLGGVPNTEAFF TGTGCCAGCAGCTTATTGGGAGGGGTACCGAACACTGAAGCTTTCTTT
. TRBJ2-7 TRBV7-8 . CASSYRDPTGEQYF TGTGCCAGCAGCTACCGGGACCCAACCGGCGAGCAGTACTTC
TRBD1 TRBJ1-3 TRBV6-6 once CASSPGQGAGNTIYF TGTGCCAGCAGCCCCGGGCAGGGGGCTGGAAACACCATATATTTT
. TRBJ1-5 TRBV27 . CASSLGRLGNQPQHF TGTGCCAGCAGTCTGGGACGCCTTGGCAATCAGCCCCAGCATTTT
TRBD2 TRBJ2-3 TRBV27 . CASSSLGLAADTQYF TGTGCCAGCAGTTCTTTGGGACTAGCGGCAGATACGCAGTATTTT
TRBD2 TRBJ2-5 TRBV9 . CASSALAGAETQYF TGTGCCAGCAGCGCCCTAGCGGGAGCAGAGACCCAGTACTTC
. TRBJ2-1 TRBV5-1 . CASSLESGTPQFF TGCGCCAGCAGCTTGGAATCGGGGACTCCTCAGTTCTTC